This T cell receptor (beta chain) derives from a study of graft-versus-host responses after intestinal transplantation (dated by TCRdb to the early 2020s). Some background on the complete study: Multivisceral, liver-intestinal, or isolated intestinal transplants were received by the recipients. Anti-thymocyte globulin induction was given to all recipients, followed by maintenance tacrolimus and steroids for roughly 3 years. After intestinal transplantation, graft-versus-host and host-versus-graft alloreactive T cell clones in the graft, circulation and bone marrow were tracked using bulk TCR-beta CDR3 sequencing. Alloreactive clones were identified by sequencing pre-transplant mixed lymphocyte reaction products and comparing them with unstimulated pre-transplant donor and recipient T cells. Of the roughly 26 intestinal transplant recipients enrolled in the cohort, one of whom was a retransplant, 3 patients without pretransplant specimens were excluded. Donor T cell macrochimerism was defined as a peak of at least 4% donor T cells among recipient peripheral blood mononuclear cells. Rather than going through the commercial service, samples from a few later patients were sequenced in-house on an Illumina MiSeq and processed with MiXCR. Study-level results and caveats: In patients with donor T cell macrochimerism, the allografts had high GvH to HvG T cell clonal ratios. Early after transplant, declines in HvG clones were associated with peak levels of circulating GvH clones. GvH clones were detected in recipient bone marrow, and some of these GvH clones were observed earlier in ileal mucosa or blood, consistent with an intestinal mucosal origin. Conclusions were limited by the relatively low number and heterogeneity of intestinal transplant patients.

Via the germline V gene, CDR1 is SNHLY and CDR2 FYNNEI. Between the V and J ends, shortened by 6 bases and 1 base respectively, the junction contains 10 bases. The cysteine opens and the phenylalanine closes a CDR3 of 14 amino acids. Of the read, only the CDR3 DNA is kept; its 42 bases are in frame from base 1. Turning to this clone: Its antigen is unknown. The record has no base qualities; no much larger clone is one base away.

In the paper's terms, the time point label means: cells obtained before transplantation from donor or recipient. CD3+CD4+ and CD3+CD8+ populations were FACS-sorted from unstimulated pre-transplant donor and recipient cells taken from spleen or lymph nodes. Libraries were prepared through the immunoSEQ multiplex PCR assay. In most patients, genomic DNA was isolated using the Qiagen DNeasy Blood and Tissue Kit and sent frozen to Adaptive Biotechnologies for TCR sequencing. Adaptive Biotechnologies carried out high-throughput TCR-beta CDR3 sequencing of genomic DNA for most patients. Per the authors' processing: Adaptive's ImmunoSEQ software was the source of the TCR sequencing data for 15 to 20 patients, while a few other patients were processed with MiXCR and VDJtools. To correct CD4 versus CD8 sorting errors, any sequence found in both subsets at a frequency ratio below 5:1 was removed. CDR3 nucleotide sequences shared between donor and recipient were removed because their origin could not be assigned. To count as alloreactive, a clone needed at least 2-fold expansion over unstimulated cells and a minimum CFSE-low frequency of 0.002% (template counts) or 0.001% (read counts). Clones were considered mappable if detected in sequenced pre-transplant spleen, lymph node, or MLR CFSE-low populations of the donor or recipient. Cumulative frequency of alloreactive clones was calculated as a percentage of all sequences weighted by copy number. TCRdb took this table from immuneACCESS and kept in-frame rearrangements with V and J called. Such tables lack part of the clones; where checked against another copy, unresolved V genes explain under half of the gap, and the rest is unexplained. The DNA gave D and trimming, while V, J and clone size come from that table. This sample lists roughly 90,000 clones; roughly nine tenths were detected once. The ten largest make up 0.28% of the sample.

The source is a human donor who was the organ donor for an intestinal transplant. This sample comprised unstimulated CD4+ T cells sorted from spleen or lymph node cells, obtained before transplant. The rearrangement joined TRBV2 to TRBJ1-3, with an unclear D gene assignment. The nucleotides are TGTGCCAGCAGATCCATGACTTCTGGAAACACCATATATTTT. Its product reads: CASRSMTSGNTIYF.